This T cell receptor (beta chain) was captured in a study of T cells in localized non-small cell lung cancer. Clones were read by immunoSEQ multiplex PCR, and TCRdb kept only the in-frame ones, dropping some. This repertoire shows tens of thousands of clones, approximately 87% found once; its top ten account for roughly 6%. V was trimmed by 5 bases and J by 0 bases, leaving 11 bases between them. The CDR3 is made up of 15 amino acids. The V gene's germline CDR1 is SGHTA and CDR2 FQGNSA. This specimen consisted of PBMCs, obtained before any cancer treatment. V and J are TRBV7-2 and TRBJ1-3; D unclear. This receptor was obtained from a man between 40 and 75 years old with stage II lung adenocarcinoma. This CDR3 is CASSPWGGSGNTIYF. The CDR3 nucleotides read TGTGCCAGCAGCCCTTGGGGTGGCTCTGGAAACACCATATATTTT.